A selection of T cell receptor beta chains follows, all from one sample in a study of low-dose radiotherapy and immunotherapy resistance in tumors. TCRdb used MiXCR to reprocess the reads, holding one entry per CDR3 protein. The data hold under 75,000 distinct CDR3 sequences, with about 25% observed a single time. The sample consisted of PBMCs, taken after low-dose radiotherapy plus immunotherapy. The receptors shown here come from a male donor with prostate cancer. Both conserved end residues are part of each CDR3. A D gene is named only where the DNA matches it firmly. Size is stated for part of the rows, as once, few or many counts, or as a class when the clone is expanded.

j_call	clone_size	cdr3_length	d_call	v_call	cdr3_aa	cdr3_nt
TRBJ2-5	many	19	TRBD2	TRBV12-3/TRBV12-4	CASSPYSGGGVIGKETQYF	TGTGCCAGCAGTCCCTATAGCGGGGGCGGGGTGATTGGTAAAGAGACCCAGTACTTC
TRBJ2-5	many	16	NA	TRBV20-1	CSATLPNVRVWETQYF	TGCAGTGCTACCCTCCCGAACGTGAGGGTTTGGGAGACCCAGTACTTC
TRBJ2-1	many	15	NA	TRBV25-1	CASSAPGGLSREQFF	TGTGCCAGCAGTGCCCCGGGGGGCCTCTCTCGTGAGCAGTTCTTC
TRBJ2-3	NA	16	TRBD1	TRBV7-2	CASSAQGQVSTDTQYF	TGTGCCAGCAGCGCGCAGGGACAGGTTAGCACAGATACGCAGTATTTT
TRBJ1-1	many	14	NA	TRBV7-9	CASSSGLWNTEAFF	TGTGCCAGCAGCTCCGGACTGTGGAACACTGAAGCTTTCTTT
TRBJ2-7	many	15	TRBD1	TRBV2	CASRPTGGSSYEQYF	TGTGCCAGCAGACCAACAGGGGGCTCATCCTACGAGCAGTACTTC
TRBJ2-3	NA	13	TRBD1	TRBV5-4	CASSGGTVDTQYF	TGTGCCAGCAGCGGTGGGACAGTGGATACGCAGTATTTT
TRBJ2-1	many	14	TRBD2	TRBV30	CAWRTGLAGDEQFF	TGTGCCTGGAGGACAGGACTAGCGGGAGATGAGCAGTTCTTC
TRBJ1-3	many	13	NA	TRBV9	CASSAGSGNTIYF	TGTGCCAGCAGCGCAGGCTCTGGAAACACCATATATTTT
TRBJ2-2	many	16	TRBD2	TRBV7-9	CASSSQTSGIFGELFF	TGTGCCAGCAGCTCCCAGACTAGCGGGATTTTCGGGGAGCTGTTTTTT
TRBJ2-1	many	17	TRBD2	TRBV7-3	CASSLGSLAGGLDEQFF	TGTGCCAGCAGCTTAGGTTCTCTAGCGGGAGGTCTGGACGAGCAGTTCTTC
TRBJ1-1	many	13	NA	TRBV14	CASSPGGATEAFF	TGTGCCAGCAGCCCTGGGGGGGCCACTGAAGCTTTCTTT
TRBJ1-2	many	11	NA	TRBV29-1	CSVYVNYGYTF	TGCAGCGTGTATGTTAACTATGGCTACACCTTC
TRBJ1-2	many	11	NA	TRBV29-1	CSGQANYGYTF	TGCAGCGGCCAGGCTAACTATGGCTACACCTTC
TRBJ2-6	NA	15	NA	TRBV30	CAWSVRGPGANVLTF	TGTGCCTGGAGTGTTCGGGGCCCTGGGGCCAACGTCCTGACTTTC
TRBJ1-6	NA	12	NA	TRBV20-1	CSARDFASPLHF	TGCAGTGCTAGAGATTTCGCTTCACCCCTCCACTTT
TRBJ1-4	many	15	NA	TRBV6-2/TRBV6-3	CASSYAGIVGEKLFF	TGTGCCAGCAGTTACGCAGGGATCGTAGGTGAAAAACTGTTTTTT
TRBJ2-2	many	17	TRBD2	TRBV20-1	CSARDSGLAGDTGELFF	TGCAGTGCTAGAGATTCGGGACTAGCGGGAGATACCGGGGAGCTGTTTTTT
TRBJ1-1	many	13	NA	TRBV30	CAWMRAMNTEAFF	TGTGCCTGGATGCGGGCGATGAACACTGAAGCTTTCTTT
TRBJ2-1	many	16	TRBD2	TRBV29-1	CSVEPGLADFYNEQFF	TGCAGCGTCGAACCGGGACTAGCGGATTTCTACAATGAGCAGTTCTTC
TRBJ1-2	many	15	NA	TRBV10-3	CAITPLTEGMGGYTF	TGTGCCATCACCCCCCTGACAGAGGGGATGGGCGGCTACACCTTC
TRBJ2-7	many	16	NA	TRBV5-1	CASSLGPSPGEAEQYF	TGCGCCAGCAGCTTGGGGCCGAGCCCGGGGGAGGCCGAGCAGTACTTC
TRBJ1-2	many	12	TRBD1	TRBV12-3/TRBV12-4	CASRTQGGGYTF	TGTGCCAGCAGGACCCAAGGGGGCGGCTACACCTTC
TRBJ2-3	NA	13	NA	TRBV28	CASHRELGDTQYF	TGTGCCAGCCACAGGGAGCTTGGGGATACGCAGTATTTT
TRBJ2-3	many	17	TRBD2	TRBV15	CATSRDRLASSTDTQYF	TGTGCCACCAGCAGAGACCGACTAGCGTCTAGCACAGATACGCAGTATTTT
TRBJ1-1	many	14	NA	TRBV11-2	CASSLQGPNTEAFF	TGTGCCAGCAGCTTACAGGGACCGAATACTGAAGCTTTCTTT
TRBJ2-7	NA	15	TRBD2	TRBV2	CASSESGGGLGEQYF	TGTGCCAGCAGTGAATCTGGGGGAGGGCTGGGCGAGCAGTACTTC
TRBJ1-5	many	13	NA	TRBV19	CASSTTGFQPQHF	TGTGCCAGTAGTACAACAGGGTTTCAGCCCCAGCATTTT
TRBJ2-3	many	16	NA	TRBV7-8	CASSLEPTRSTDTQYF	TGTGCCAGCAGCCTCGAACCGACTAGGAGCACAGATACGCAGTATTTT
TRBJ2-3	many	17	TRBD2	TRBV29-1	CSVEDPLAGGNTDTQYF	TGCAGCGTTGAAGATCCCCTAGCGGGAGGGAATACAGATACGCAGTATTTT
TRBJ1-2	many	15	NA	TRBV6-2/TRBV6-3	CASSYSRSGAFGYTF	TGTGCCAGCAGTTACTCCCGTTCAGGGGCGTTTGGCTACACCTTC
TRBJ2-3	many	16	NA	TRBV5-1	CASRLQGVGSTDTQYF	TGCGCCAGCAGGTTACAGGGAGTCGGGAGCACAGATACGCAGTATTTT
TRBJ2-1	many	15	TRBD2	TRBV24-1	CATSDRGLAENEQFF	TGTGCCACCAGTGATAGGGGACTAGCGGAGAATGAGCAGTTCTTC
TRBJ1-1	many	14	TRBD1	TRBV28	CASSSRQGYTEAFF	TGTGCCAGCAGTTCTCGACAGGGGTACACTGAAGCTTTCTTT
TRBJ2-1	many	22	TRBD1	TRBV4-3	CASSHSQTTWTGVTSSYNEQFF	TGCGCCAGCAGCCACTCCCAAACAACTTGGACAGGGGTTACAAGCTCCTACAATGAGCAGTTCTTC
TRBJ2-7	NA	14	NA	TRBV6-2/TRBV6-3	CASSTPLGGYEQYF	TGTGCCAGCAGTACCCCGCTAGGGGGCTACGAGCAGTACTTC
TRBJ2-5	many	12	NA	TRBV20-1	CSASGEQETQYF	TGCAGTGCTAGCGGGGAGCAAGAGACCCAGTACTTC
TRBJ2-3	many	14	TRBD1	TRBV30	CAWGDRRRTDTQYF	TGTGCCTGGGGGGACAGGAGGAGGACAGATACGCAGTATTTT
TRBJ2-1	NA	13	NA	TRBV15	CATRSHISRVQFF	TGTGCCACCAGATCCCACATCTCCAGGGTGCAGTTCTTC
TRBJ1-5	many	14	NA	TRBV2	CASSESWVGQPQHF	TGTGCCAGCAGTGAAAGTTGGGTTGGGCAGCCCCAGCATTTT
TRBJ1-6	many	15	NA	TRBV27	CASSPQEDENSPLHF	TGTGCCAGCAGCCCCCAGGAGGATGAAAATTCACCCCTCCACTTT
TRBJ2-3	many	19	TRBD2	TRBV10-3	CAISESLGSSGGHPDTQYF	TGTGCCATCAGTGAGTCTCTCGGGTCTAGCGGGGGGCACCCAGATACGCAGTATTTT